This T cell receptor beta chain was captured by sequencing in a study of T cell repertoires in cytomegalovirus infection. Trimming at V came to 4 bases and at J to 3 bases, leaving 8 bases not matched to a gene. This CDR3 has 15 residues. CDR1 SGHNT and CDR2 YYREEE come from the germline V gene (reference sequence). Each CDR3 protein gets one entry after TCRdb re-called the reads with MiXCR. This table holds approximately 490,000 distinct CDR3 sequences, about 11% found once. This sequence originates from a human donor in good health (CMV status not recorded). Some clones in this sample may be carry-over from other donors' samples. The specimen sequenced was PBMCs. The chain recombines TRBV5-4 with TRBJ2-7; 9 bases fit TRBD1. As DNA, the CDR3 is TGTGCCAGCAGCCAGAGCGGGACAGGGTTCTACGAGCAGTACTTC. This translates into CASSQSGTGFYEQYF.